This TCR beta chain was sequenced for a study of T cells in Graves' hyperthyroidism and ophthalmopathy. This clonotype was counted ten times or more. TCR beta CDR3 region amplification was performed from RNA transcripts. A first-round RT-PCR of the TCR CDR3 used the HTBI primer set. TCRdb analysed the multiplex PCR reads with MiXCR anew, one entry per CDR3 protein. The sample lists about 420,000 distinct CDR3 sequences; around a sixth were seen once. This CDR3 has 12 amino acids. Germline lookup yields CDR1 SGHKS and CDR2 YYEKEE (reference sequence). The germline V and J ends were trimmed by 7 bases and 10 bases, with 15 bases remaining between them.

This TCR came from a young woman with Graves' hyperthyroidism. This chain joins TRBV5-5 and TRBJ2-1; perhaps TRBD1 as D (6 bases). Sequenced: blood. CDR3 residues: CASDPTGREQFF. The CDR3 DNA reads TGTGCCAGCGACCCGACAGGCCGGGAGCAGTTCTTC.